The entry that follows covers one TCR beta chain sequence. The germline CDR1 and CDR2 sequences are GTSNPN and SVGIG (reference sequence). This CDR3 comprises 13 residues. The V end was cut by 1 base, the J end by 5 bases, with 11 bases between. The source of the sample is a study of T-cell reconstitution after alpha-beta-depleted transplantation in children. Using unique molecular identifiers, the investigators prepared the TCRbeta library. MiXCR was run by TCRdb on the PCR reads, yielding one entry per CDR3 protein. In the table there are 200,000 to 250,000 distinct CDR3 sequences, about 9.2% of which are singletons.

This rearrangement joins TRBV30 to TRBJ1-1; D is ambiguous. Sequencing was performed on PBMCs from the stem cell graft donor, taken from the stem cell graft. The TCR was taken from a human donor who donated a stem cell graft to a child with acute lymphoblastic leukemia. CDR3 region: CAWSAEPRTEAFF. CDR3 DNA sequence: TGTGCCTGGAGTGCTGAACCTAGGACTGAAGCTTTCTTT. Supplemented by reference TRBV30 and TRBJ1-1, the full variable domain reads SQTIHQWPATLVQPVGSPLSLECTVEGTSNPNLYWYRQAAGRGLQLLFYSVGIGQISSEVPQNLSASRPQDRQFILSSKKLLLSDSGFYLCAWSAEPRTEAFFGQGTRLTVV.